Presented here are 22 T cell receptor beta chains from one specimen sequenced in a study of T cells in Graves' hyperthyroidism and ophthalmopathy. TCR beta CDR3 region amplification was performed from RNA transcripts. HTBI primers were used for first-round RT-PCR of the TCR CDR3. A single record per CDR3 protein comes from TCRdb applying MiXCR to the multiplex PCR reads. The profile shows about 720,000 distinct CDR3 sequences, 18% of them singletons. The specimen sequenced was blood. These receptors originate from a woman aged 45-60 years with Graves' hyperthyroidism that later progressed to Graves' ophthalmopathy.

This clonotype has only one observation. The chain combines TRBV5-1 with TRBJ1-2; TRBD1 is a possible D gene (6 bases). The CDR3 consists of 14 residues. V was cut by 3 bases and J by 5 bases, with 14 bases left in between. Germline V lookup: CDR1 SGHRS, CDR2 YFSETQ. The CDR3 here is CASSSLAGEYGYTF. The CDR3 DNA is TGCGCCAGCAGCTCCCTGGCAGGGGAGTATGGCTACACCTTC.

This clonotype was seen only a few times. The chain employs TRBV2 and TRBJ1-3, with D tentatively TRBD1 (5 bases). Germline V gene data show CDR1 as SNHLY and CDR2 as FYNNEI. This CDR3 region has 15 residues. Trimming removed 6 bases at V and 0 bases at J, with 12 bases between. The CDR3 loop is CASRGDGNSGNTIYF. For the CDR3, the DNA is TGTGCCAGCAGAGGGGACGGAAACTCTGGAAACACCATATATTTT. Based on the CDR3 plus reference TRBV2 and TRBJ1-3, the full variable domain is EPEVTQTPSHQVTQMGQEVILRCVPISNHLYFYWYRQILGQKVEFLVSFYNNEISEKSEIFDDQFSVERPDGSNFTLKIRSTKLEDSAMYFCASRGDGNSGNTIYFGEGSWLTVV.

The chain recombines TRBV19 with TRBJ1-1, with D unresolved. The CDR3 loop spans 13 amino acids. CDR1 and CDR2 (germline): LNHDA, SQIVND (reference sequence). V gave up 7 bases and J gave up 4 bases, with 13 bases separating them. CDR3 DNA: TGTGCCAGTATTGAGGGTTTTAGCACTGAAGCTTTCTTT. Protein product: CASIEGFSTEAFF.

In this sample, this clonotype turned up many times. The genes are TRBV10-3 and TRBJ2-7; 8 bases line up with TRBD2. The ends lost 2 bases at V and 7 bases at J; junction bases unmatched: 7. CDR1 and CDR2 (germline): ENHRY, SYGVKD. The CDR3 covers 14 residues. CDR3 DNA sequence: TGTGCCATCAGTGAGAGGAGCGGGGGCGGGGAGCAGTACTTC. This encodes CAISERSGGGEQYF.

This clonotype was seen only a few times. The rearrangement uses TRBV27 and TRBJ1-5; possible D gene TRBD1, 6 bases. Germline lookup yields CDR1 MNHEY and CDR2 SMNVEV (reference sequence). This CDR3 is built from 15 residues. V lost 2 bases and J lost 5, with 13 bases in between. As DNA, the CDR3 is TGTGCCAGCAGTTTAATCGGGGGCGTAGATCAGCCCCAGCATTTT. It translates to CASSLIGGVDQPQHF.

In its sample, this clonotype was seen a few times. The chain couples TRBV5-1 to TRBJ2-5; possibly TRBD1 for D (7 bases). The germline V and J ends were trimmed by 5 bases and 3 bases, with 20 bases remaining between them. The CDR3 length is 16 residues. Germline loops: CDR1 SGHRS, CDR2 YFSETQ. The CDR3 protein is CASSHVPTGTEETQYF. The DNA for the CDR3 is TGCGCCAGCAGTCACGTACCGACAGGGACTGAAGAGACCCAGTACTTC.

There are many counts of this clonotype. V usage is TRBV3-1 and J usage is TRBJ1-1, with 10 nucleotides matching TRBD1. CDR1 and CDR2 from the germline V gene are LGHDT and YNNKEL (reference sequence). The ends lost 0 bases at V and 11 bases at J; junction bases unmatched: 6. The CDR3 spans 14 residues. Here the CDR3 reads CASSQDRTGGEAFF. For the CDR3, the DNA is TGTGCCAGCAGCCAAGATCGGACAGGGGGAGAGGCTTTCTTT.

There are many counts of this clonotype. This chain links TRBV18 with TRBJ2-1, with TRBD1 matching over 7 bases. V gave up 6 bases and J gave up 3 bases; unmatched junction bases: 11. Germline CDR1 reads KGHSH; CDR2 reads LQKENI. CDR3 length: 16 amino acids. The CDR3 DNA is TGTGCCAGCTCCCCAAGCGGACAGGTAGACTACAATGAGCAGTTCTTC. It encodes CASSPSGQVDYNEQFF.

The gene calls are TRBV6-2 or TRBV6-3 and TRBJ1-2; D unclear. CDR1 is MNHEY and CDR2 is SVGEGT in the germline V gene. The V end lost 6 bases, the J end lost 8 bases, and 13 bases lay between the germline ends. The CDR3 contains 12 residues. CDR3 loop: CASRPWSGGYTF. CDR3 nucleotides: TGTGCCAGCAGGCCCTGGAGCGGCGGCTACACCTTC.

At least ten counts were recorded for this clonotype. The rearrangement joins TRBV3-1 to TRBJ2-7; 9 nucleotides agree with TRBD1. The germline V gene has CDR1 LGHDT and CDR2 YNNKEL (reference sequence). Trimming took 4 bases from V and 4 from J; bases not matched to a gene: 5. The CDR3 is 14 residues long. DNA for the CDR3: TGTGCCAGCAGCCGCGGGGACAGGGCTTACGAGCAGTACTTC. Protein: CASSRGDRAYEQYF.

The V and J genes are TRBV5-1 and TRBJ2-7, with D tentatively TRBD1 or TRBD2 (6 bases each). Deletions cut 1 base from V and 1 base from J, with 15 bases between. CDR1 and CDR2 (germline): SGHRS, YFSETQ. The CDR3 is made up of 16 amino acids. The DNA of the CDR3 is TGCGCCAGCAGCTTGCCCTTGGGGGGCGATTCCTACGAGCAGTACTTC. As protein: CASSLPLGGDSYEQYF.

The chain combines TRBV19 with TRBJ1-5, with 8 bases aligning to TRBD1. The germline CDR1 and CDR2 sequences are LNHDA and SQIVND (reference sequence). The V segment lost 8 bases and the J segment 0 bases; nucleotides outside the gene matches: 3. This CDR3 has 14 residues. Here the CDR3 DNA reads TGTGCCAGTCGACAGGGGTATAGCAATCAGCCCCAGCATTTT. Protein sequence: CASRQGYSNQPQHF.

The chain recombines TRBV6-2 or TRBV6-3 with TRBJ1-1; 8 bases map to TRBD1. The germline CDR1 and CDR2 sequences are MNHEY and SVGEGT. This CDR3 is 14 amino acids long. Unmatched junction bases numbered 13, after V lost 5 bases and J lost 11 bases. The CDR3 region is CASSNLGQGMNAFF. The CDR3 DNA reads TGTGCCAGCAGTAATCTAGGACAGGGCATGAACGCTTTCTTT.

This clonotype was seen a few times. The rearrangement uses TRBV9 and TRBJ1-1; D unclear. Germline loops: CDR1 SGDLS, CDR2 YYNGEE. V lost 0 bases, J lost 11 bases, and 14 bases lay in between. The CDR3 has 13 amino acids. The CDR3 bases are TGTGCCAGCAGCGTAGATGAGGTGAGGGTGGCTTTCTTT. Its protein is CASSVDEVRVAFF.

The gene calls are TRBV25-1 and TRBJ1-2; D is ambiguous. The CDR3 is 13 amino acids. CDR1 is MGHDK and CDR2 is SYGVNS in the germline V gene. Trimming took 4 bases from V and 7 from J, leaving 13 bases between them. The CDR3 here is CASSGLFQSGYTF. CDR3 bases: TGTGCCAGCAGTGGACTTTTCCAGTCTGGCTACACCTTC.

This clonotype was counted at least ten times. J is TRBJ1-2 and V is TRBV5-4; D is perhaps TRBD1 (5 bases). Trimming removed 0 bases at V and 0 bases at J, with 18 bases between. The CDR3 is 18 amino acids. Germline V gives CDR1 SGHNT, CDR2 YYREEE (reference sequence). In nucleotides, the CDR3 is TGTGCCAGCAGCTTGGTGGGTCGACCAGGGTTAGCTAACTATGGCTACACCTTC. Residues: CASSLVGRPGLANYGYTF.

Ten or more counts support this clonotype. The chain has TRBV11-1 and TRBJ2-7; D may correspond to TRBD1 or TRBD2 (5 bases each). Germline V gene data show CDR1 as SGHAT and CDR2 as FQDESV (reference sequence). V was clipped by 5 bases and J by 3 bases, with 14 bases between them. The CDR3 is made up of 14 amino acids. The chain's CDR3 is CASSGRDGVYEQYF. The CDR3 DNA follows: TGTGCCAGCAGCGGCCGGGACGGCGTCTACGAGCAGTACTTC.

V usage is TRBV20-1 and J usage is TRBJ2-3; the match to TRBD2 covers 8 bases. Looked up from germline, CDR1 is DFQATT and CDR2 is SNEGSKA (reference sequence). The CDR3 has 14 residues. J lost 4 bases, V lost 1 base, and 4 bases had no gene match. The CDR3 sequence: CSARAASGPDTQYF. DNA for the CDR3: TGCAGTGCTAGAGCTGCTAGCGGGCCAGATACGCAGTATTTT.

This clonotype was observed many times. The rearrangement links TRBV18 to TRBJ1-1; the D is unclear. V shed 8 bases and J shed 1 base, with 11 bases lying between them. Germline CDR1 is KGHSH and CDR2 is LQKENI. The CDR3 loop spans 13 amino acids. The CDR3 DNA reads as TGTGCCAGCAGCCCCCCGGGGAACACTGAAGCTTTCTTT. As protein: CASSPPGNTEAFF.

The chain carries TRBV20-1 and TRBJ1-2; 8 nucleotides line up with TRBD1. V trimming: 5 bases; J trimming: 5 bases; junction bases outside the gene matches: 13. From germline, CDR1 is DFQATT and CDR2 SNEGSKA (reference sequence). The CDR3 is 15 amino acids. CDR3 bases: TGCAGTGCTGGAAATGACAGGGGAGAGCCTTATGGCTACACCTTC. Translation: CSAGNDRGEPYGYTF.

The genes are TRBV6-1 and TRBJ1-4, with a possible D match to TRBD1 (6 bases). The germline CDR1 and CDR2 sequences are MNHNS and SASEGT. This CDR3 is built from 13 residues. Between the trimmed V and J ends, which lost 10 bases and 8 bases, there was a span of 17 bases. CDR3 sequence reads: CATLTGRKEKLFF. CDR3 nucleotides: TGTGCCACCTTGACAGGCAGGAAGGAAAAACTGTTTTTT.

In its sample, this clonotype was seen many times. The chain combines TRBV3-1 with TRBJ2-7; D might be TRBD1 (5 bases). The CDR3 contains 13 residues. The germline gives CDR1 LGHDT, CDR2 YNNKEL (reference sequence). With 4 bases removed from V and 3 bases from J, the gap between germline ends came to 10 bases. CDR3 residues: CASSPGWIYEQYF. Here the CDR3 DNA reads TGTGCCAGCAGCCCAGGGTGGATCTACGAGCAGTACTTC.